This TCR beta chain was identified during a study of CD8 T cells in Susac syndrome. Isolation of CD8+ and CD4+ T cells was performed negatively, whereas enrichment of TEMRA cells was done by FACS. Reverse transcription of about 0.45 to 1 ug RNA was performed with random hexamers. Amplification of the TCR beta CDR3 was carried out by immunoSEQ multiplex PCR, which spanned a total of 54 Vbeta and 13 Jbeta segments. TCRdb analysed the immunoSEQ multiplex PCR reads with MiXCR anew, one entry per CDR3 protein. The table lists tens of thousands of distinct CDR3 sequences, around 93% of them singletons. Germline values: CDR1 SEHNR, CDR2 FQNEAQ (reference sequence). V was cut by 5 bases and J by 4 bases, with 15 bases left in between. The CDR3 runs 14 residues.

The chain carries TRBV7-9 and TRBJ2-7; D is perhaps TRBD1 or TRBD2 (5 bases each). This TCR was recovered from a human donor with Susac syndrome. The sample comprised CD8+ T cells from PBMCs. The chain's CDR3 is CASSPGTELYEQYF. As DNA, the CDR3 is TGTGCCAGCAGCCCCGGGACGGAGCTATACGAGCAGTACTTC.